A selection of T cell receptor beta chains follows, all from one sample in a study of blood T cell repertoires in COVID-19. The assay was immunoSEQ multiplex PCR, and TCRdb's table has in-frame clones only and misses some. The table lists a few hundred thousand clones, nearly 90% of them singletons. The specimen was PBMCs or T cells enriched from blood (not recorded which). The receptors come from a young woman with acute COVID-19. Both conserved end residues are part of each CDR3. D genes are given only for firm matches. Clone sizes are given selectively: once, few, many, or a class where the clone is expanded.

TRBD2 TRBJ2-7 NA TRBV27 TGTGCCAGCAGTCCCCGGACTAGCGTTACCGGTGGGTTTTACTACGAGCAGTACTTC CASSPRTSVTGGFYYEQYF
TRBD1 TRBJ2-7 NA TRBV5-1 TGCGCCAGCAGCCTAGGACAGGGCGTCCACGAGCAGTACTTC CASSLGQGVHEQYF
TRBD2 TRBJ2-1 NA TRBV12-5 TGTGCTAGTGGTACCGGACTAGCGGACTACAATGAGCAGTTCTTC CASGTGLADYNEQFF
TRBD2 TRBJ2-3 NA TRBV19 TGTGCCAGTAGTAACCGACTAGCGGAGGGCACAGATACGCAGTATTTT CASSNRLAEGTDTQYF
TRBD1 TRBJ1-5 NA TRBV28 TGTGCCAGCAGTTCCGGACAGGGGCATCAGCCCCAGCATTTT CASSSGQGHQPQHF
TRBD2 TRBJ2-1 NA TRBV27 TGTGCCAGCAGTTTCGCGGGAGCGTCAGCTGAGCAGTTCTTC CASSFAGASAEQFF
NA TRBJ1-4 NA TRBV28 TGTGCCTCAAAGGTCCCCGCGGCTAATGAAAAACTGTTTTTT CASKVPAANEKLFF
NA TRBJ1-2 NA TRBV10-2 TGCGCCAGCAGTGACCCTTATTACAGGGCCAGGGGTGGCTACACCTTC CASSDPYYRARGGYTF
NA TRBJ2-7 NA TRBV28 TGTGCCAGCAGCCGCGTCAATAACTACGAGCAGTACTTC CASSRVNNYEQYF
TRBD1 TRBJ1-1 NA TRBV27 TGTGCCAGCCGACCCCTGGGACAGAGCAACACTGAAGCTTTCTTT CASRPLGQSNTEAFF
NA TRBJ2-3 NA TRBV28 TGTGCCAGCAGTCCGGGACAAAGGCAGTATTTT CASSPGQRQYF
TRBD1 TRBJ1-6 NA TRBV14 TGTGCCAGCAGCCAACTCGGACAGGGGTCCAGACCCCTCCACTTT CASSQLGQGSRPLHF
TRBD1 TRBJ1-2 NA TRBV5-1 TGCGCCAGCAGCATTTGGAAACCGGGACAGGGGGATAACTATGGCTACACCTTC CASSIWKPGQGDNYGYTF
NA TRBJ2-4 few TRBV30 TGTGCCTGGAGCCAGGGGAGAAACATTCAGTACTTC CAWSQGRNIQYF
TRBD1 TRBJ1-3 NA TRBV10-3 TGTGCCAGCACGACAGGGGGTGGAAACACCATATATTTT CASTTGGGNTIYF
TRBD1 TRBJ1-3 few TRBV30 TGTGCCTGGAGTCCGTCAGACAGGGGATGGGGAAACACCATATATTTT CAWSPSDRGWGNTIYF
NA TRBJ1-2 NA TRBV5-1 TGCGCCAGCAGCTTGCGGGGGGGCTATGGCTACACCTTC CASSLRGGYGYTF
TRBD1 TRBJ1-3 NA TRBV27 TGTGCCAGCAGTCCATACCGGGACAGGGGGAGGCTCTCTGGAAACACCATATATTTT CASSPYRDRGRLSGNTIYF
NA TRBJ1-5 NA TRBV14 TGTGCCAGCAGCCAAGGGGTCACGGGTTCAAATCAGCCCCAGCATTTT CASSQGVTGSNQPQHF
NA TRBJ1-2 NA TRBV11-3 TGTGCCAGCAGCTTCGGACTGGATCGGGAGCACTATGGCTACACCTTC CASSFGLDREHYGYTF
TRBD1 TRBJ2-2 NA TRBV5-1 TGCGCCAGCAGCTCGCCGACAGGGGCGAACACCGGGGAGCTGTTTTTT CASSSPTGANTGELFF
NA TRBJ1-2 NA TRBV7-9 TGTGCCAGCAGCCCGGGGGGGGCGCGTTTCTACACCTTC CASSPGGARFYTF
NA TRBJ2-3 NA TRBV28 TGTGCCATCGGGCGGGACTTAACAGATACGCAGTATTTT CAIGRDLTDTQYF
NA TRBJ1-2 NA TRBV5-6 TGTGCCAGCAGCTTGGCCCGACAGGACTATGGCTACACCTTC CASSLARQDYGYTF
NA TRBJ2-3 NA TRBV5-1 TGCGCCAGCAGCTTGGGTCCTCGGTCTCCCTTAACAGATACGCAGTATTTT CASSLGPRSPLTDTQYF
NA TRBJ2-5 NA TRBV3-1/TRBV3-2 TGTGCCAGCAGCCAAGTCAAACTTGCCGCGGAGACCCAGTACTTC CASSQVKLAAETQYF
TRBD2 TRBJ2-7 NA TRBV7-3 TGTGCCAGCAGCTCCCAGGCTAGCGGGGGCCAGAGCTCCTACGAGCAGTACTTC CASSSQASGGQSSYEQYF
TRBD1 TRBJ2-7 NA TRBV28 TGTGCCAGCAGTTTCCAGCAGGGGGCCTCCTACGAGCAGTACTTC CASSFQQGASYEQYF
TRBD1 TRBJ2-2 NA TRBV5-1 TGCGCCAGCAGCTTACCGGGACAGGGGTTAGCCGGGGAGCTGTTTTTT CASSLPGQGLAGELFF
NA TRBJ2-7 once TRBV6-5 TGTGCCAGCAGTTACTCGAGAGGGTCCGAGCAGTACTTC CASSYSRGSEQYF